The rows below give T cell receptor beta chains drawn from one sample of a study of blood T cell repertoires in COVID-19. The protocol was immunoSEQ multiplex PCR, while the TCRdb copy is restricted to in-frame clones and leaves out a portion. The sample contains some 240,000 clones, 65% to 90% of which appear only once. The source material was peripheral blood. Receptors were obtained from a woman in her forties who had recovered from COVID-19. Each CDR3 is given with its conserved first and last residue. D genes are given only for firm matches. Where a row states a size, it is once, few, many or the class of an expanded clone; other rows omit it.

d_call,j_call,v_call,clone_size,cdr3_nt,cdr3_aa
TRBD1,TRBJ2-5,TRBV5-1,-,TGCGCCAGCAGCTCACCCGGGACAGAAGAGACCCAGTACTTC,CASSSPGTEETQYF
-,TRBJ1-6,TRBV28,-,TGTGCCAGCAGTGGCTCAGCGGAGCGTTATAATTCACCCCTCCACTTT,CASSGSAERYNSPLHF
TRBD2,TRBJ2-2,TRBV10-3,-,TGTGCCATCGCGGGGGACTTCCCCACCGGGGAGCTGTTTTTT,CAIAGDFPTGELFF
-,TRBJ1-1,TRBV6-5,-,TGTGCCAGCACCCGCCCGGGGGACTACACTGAAGCTTTCTTT,CASTRPGDYTEAFF
-,TRBJ2-5,TRBV7-2,-,TGTGCCAGCAGCTTGGCGGGGTGGGCGGAGACCCAGTACTTC,CASSLAGWAETQYF
-,TRBJ1-2,TRBV9,-,TGTGCCAGCTCCCGACAGGCTGATGGCTACACCTTC,CASSRQADGYTF
TRBD2,TRBJ2-1,TRBV7-2,-,TGTGCCAGCAGCCCTTGGGGGCTAGCGGGGGGGCGAAATGAGCAGTTCTTC,CASSPWGLAGGRNEQFF
-,TRBJ1-1,TRBV18,-,TGTGCCAGCTCACCCGAAACCCTTTCATCAGGGACTGAAGCTTTCTTT,CASSPETLSSGTEAFF
TRBD2,TRBJ2-1,TRBV7-2,-,TGTGCCAGCAGCTTTTACGGGGGGGCGAGGAATGAGCAGTTCTTC,CASSFYGGARNEQFF
-,TRBJ2-2,TRBV10-1,-,TGCGCCACGACGGACAGGAACACCGGGGAGCTGTTTTTT,CATTDRNTGELFF
-,TRBJ1-2,TRBV5-8,-,TGTGCCAGCAGCTTGCTCACTCGGGGACACAATAACTATGGCTACACCTTC,CASSLLTRGHNNYGYTF
-,TRBJ1-4,TRBV20-1,few,TGCAGTGCTAGTCTAGCTAATGAAAAACTGTTTTTT,CSASLANEKLFF
-,TRBJ2-7,TRBV18,once,TGTGCCAGCTCACCACCGTCCGCTGCTCGGGAGCAGTACTTC,CASSPPSAAREQYF
-,TRBJ2-7,TRBV29-1,-,TGCAGCGTTGGGGGGCTCCCCTACGAGCAGTACTTC,CSVGGLPYEQYF
-,TRBJ1-1,TRBV29-1,once,TGCAGCGTTACCGACATAACCCCTGAAGCTTTCTTT,CSVTDITPEAFF
-,TRBJ2-5,TRBV28,-,TGTGCCAGCAGTTCGGTTAACGGAGAGACCCAGTACTTC,CASSSVNGETQYF
TRBD1,TRBJ1-4,TRBV5-4,-,TGTGCCAGCAGCCGTACAGGGGTTGGGAATGAAAAACTGTTTTTT,CASSRTGVGNEKLFF
TRBD2,TRBJ2-3,TRBV9,once,TGTGCCAGCAGCGCACGGAAGGGACTAGCTGACGTAGATACGCAGTATTTT,CASSARKGLADVDTQYF
-,TRBJ1-4,TRBV6-5,-,TGTGCCAGCACCCACCTAGCGGGTGGGGCCGAAAAACTGTTTTTT,CASTHLAGGAEKLFF
TRBD1,TRBJ2-1,TRBV29-1,-,TGCAGCGTTGAAGCTTTACGGCTTCTGTGGGGACAGGGGGCTGGTAATGAGCAGTTCTTC,CSVEALRLLWGQGAGNEQFF
-,TRBJ1-1,TRBV7-8,-,TGTGCCAGCAGCTTCCGGGACATCGGGGGGTACACTGAAGCTTTCTTT,CASSFRDIGGYTEAFF
-,TRBJ1-6,TRBV15,-,TGTGCCACCAGCAGAGAGGCAGGCAGAAATAATTCACCCCTCCACTTT,CATSREAGRNNSPLHF
-,TRBJ1-2,TRBV18,-,TGTGCCAGCTCAAACCAGAGTGGTCAGGCTTCCTATGGCTACACCTTC,CASSNQSGQASYGYTF
-,TRBJ1-1,TRBV4-3,-,TGCGCCAGCAGCCAAGATAGACAGGCCTACACTGAAGCTTTCTTT,CASSQDRQAYTEAFF
-,TRBJ1-1,TRBV15,once,TGTGCCACCAGCAGAGATGCCGGGGACACTGAAGCTTTCTTT,CATSRDAGDTEAFF
-,TRBJ1-5,TRBV28,-,TGTGCCAGCTGGAGGCCCCTCACGGGGGTTAATCAGCCCCAGCATTTT,CASWRPLTGVNQPQHF
-,TRBJ1-5,TRBV3-1/TRBV3-2,few,TGTGCCAGCAGCCAAGCAGGGGGCAATCAGCCCCAGCATTTT,CASSQAGGNQPQHF
TRBD1,TRBJ1-5,TRBV6-5,-,TGTGCCAGCAGGAGACAGGGTGGGGTCAATCAGCCCCAGCATTTT,CASRRQGGVNQPQHF
TRBD1,TRBJ2-3,TRBV19,-,TGTGCCAGTAGTCCCGGGACAGGTCGCACAGATACGCAGTATTTT,CASSPGTGRTDTQYF
TRBD1,TRBJ2-5,TRBV14,-,TGTGCCAGCAGCCAGTTCCGGACAGGGCGGGAGACCCAGTACTTC,CASSQFRTGRETQYF
TRBD2,TRBJ2-7,TRBV19,-,TGTGCCAGTAGTACCGAGGGACTAGCGGTGAAATACGAGCAGTACTTC,CASSTEGLAVKYEQYF
TRBD2,TRBJ2-3,TRBV7-9,-,TGTGCCAGCAGCTTAGGAGCGGGGGTGATCACAGATACGCAGTATTTT,CASSLGAGVITDTQYF
TRBD1,TRBJ2-3,TRBV14,-,TGTGCCAGCGGGGGACAGGGTTCAGATACGCAGTATTTT,CASGGQGSDTQYF
-,TRBJ1-2,TRBV5-8,-,TGTGCCAGCAGCCTTGGACAGCCCTATGGCTACACCTTC,CASSLGQPYGYTF
TRBD1,TRBJ1-1,TRBV7-9,-,TGTGCCACCCAGACAGGGGAGAACACTGAAGCTTTCTTT,CATQTGENTEAFF
-,TRBJ1-3,TRBV7-8,-,TGTGCCAGCAGAGCCGGAGAGTTCCCTGGAAACACCATATATTTT,CASRAGEFPGNTIYF
-,TRBJ1-3,TRBV7-9,-,TGTGCCAGCAGCTTAGAAGCGACGGGCTCTGGAAACACCATATATTTT,CASSLEATGSGNTIYF
-,TRBJ2-1,TRBV7-6,-,TGTGCCAGCAGCTTATCAGGGTTAGGAGAGCAGTTCTTC,CASSLSGLGEQFF
TRBD2,TRBJ2-2,TRBV27,-,TGTGCCAGCAGTCCACCTCTAGCGGGGGGGAACACCGGGGAGCTGTTTTTT,CASSPPLAGGNTGELFF
-,TRBJ2-7,TRBV6-2/TRBV6-3,-,TGTGCCAGCAGTTACCACCATACAGGGACCTACGAGCAGTACTTC,CASSYHHTGTYEQYF